A selection of T cell receptor beta chains follows, all from one sample in a study of blood T cell repertoires in COVID-19. Measured with immunoSEQ multiplex PCR; TCRdb has only the in-frame clones, and not every one. The repertoire consists of under 200,000 clones, with 82% occurring once and the leading ten covering about 5.5%. Material: PBMCs or T cells enriched from blood (not recorded which). Receptor source: a woman aged 60-75 years with acute COVID-19. CDR3s include the opening cysteine and the closing phenylalanine or tryptophan. The D gene is left open where the match is weak. Clone sizes are given selectively: once, few, many, or a class where the clone is expanded.

TRBD1 once TRBJ1-3 16 TRBV4-1 CASSQDQGGSGNTIYF TGCGCCAGCAGCCAAGACCAGGGGGGTTCAGGAAACACCATATATTTT
. . TRBJ2-1 13 TRBV19 CASSPDSDNEQFF TGTGCCAGTAGCCCCGACTCAGACAATGAGCAGTTCTTC
. . TRBJ1-2 12 TRBV30 CAWSRQSYGYTF TGTGCCTGGAGTAGACAGTCATATGGCTACACCTTC
TRBD1 once TRBJ1-2 16 TRBV19 CASSKDRGSANYGYTF TGTGCCAGTAGTAAGGACAGGGGCTCAGCTAACTATGGCTACACCTTC
. . TRBJ2-5 12 TRBV19 CASSPRPETQYF TGTGCCAGTAGTCCCAGGCCGGAGACCCAGTACTTC
. . TRBJ2-1 15 TRBV4-1 CASSQDSDSLREQFF TGCGCCAGCAGCCAAGATTCGGACTCCCTTCGGGAGCAGTTCTTC
. . TRBJ1-3 17 TRBV7-2 CASSLSRRPDSGNTIYF TGTGCCAGCAGCTTAAGTCGCAGGCCAGACTCTGGAAACACCATATATTTT
. . TRBJ1-4 17 TRBV4-3 CASSQDSPAGYNEKLFF TGCGCCAGCAGCCAAGATTCCCCGGCAGGCTATAATGAAAAACTGTTTTTT
TRBD1 . TRBJ1-3 16 TRBV18 CASSPPTGQGGNTIYF TGTGCCAGCTCACCCCCAACAGGACAGGGAGGCAACACCATATATTTT
. . TRBJ1-1 13 TRBV29-1 CSVVVSENTEAFF TGCAGCGTTGTGGTAAGCGAGAACACTGAAGCTTTCTTT
TRBD2 . TRBJ2-3 17 TRBV7-6 CASSFGLAGVRADTQYF TGTGCCAGCAGCTTTGGGCTAGCGGGAGTCCGCGCAGATACGCAGTATTTT
. . TRBJ2-5 16 TRBV21-1 CASSKELGTGDETQYF TGTGCCAGCAGCAAAGAGTTAGGGACAGGAGACGAGACCCAGTACTTC
TRBD2 . TRBJ2-1 14 TRBV29-1 CSVEREGSYNEQFF TGCAGCGTCGAGCGGGAGGGTTCCTACAATGAGCAGTTCTTC
TRBD1 . TRBJ1-2 14 TRBV28 CASSLLDRWYGYTF TGTGCCAGCAGTTTACTGGACAGGTGGTATGGCTACACCTTC
TRBD1 . TRBJ2-7 12 TRBV6-2/TRBV6-3 CASSGTGLEQYF TGTGCCAGCAGTGGGACAGGGCTAGAGCAGTACTTC
. . TRBJ1-1 12 TRBV30 CAWSPYWSEAFF TGTGCCTGGAGTCCCTACTGGTCTGAAGCTTTCTTT
. . TRBJ1-2 11 TRBV24-1 CATSGQNGYTF TGTGCCACCAGTGGCCAGAATGGCTACACCTTC
. . TRBJ1-3 13 TRBV6-5 CASFTVSGNTIYF TGTGCCAGTTTCACAGTTTCTGGAAACACCATATATTTT
. few TRBJ1-6 15 TRBV19 CASRFGGQQDSPLHF TGTGCCAGTAGGTTCGGCGGGCAGCAAGATTCACCCCTCCACTTT
. . TRBJ1-4 16 TRBV4-1 CASSQVPGGEYEKLFF TGCGCCAGCAGCCAAGTCCCAGGAGGCGAGTATGAAAAACTGTTTTTT
TRBD1 . TRBJ1-1 16 TRBV5-1 CASSGLTGVMNTEAFF TGCGCCAGCAGCGGCCTGACAGGGGTCATGAACACTGAAGCTTTCTTT
. . TRBJ2-3 12 TRBV2 CASSFGADTQYF TGTGCCAGTAGCTTCGGGGCAGATACGCAGTATTTT
. once TRBJ2-3 17 TRBV18 CASSPVRLQTGADTQYF TGTGCCAGCTCACCAGTCCGCCTACAGACCGGCGCAGATACGCAGTATTTT
. . TRBJ2-7 17 TRBV7-2 CASSGGHSGISSYEQYF TGTGCCAGCAGCGGGGGACACAGCGGGATCTCTAGCTACGAGCAGTACTTC
. . TRBJ1-5 15 TRBV6-2/TRBV6-3 CASSYGRDYNQPQHF TGTGCCAGCAGTTACGGGCGAGACTACAATCAGCCCCAGCATTTT
. . TRBJ2-7 15 TRBV6-5 CASSYSTVGGHEQYF TGTGCCAGCAGTTACTCGACGGTGGGGGGGCACGAGCAGTACTTC
TRBD1 . TRBJ1-2 16 TRBV3-1/TRBV3-2 CASIIGVPDRDYGYTF TGTGCCAGCATCATAGGGGTTCCGGACAGGGATTATGGCTACACCTTC
TRBD1 . TRBJ2-3 20 TRBV3-1/TRBV3-2 CASSQPTIPGQGGITDTQYF TGTGCCAGCAGCCAACCGACGATCCCCGGACAGGGTGGGATTACTGATACGCAGTATTTT
. few TRBJ1-1 12 TRBV3-1/TRBV3-2 CASRGVHTEAFF TGTGCCAGCAGGGGAGTTCACACTGAAGCTTTCTTT
TRBD1 . TRBJ1-1 15 TRBV7-2 CASSPYKTGATEAFF TGTGCCAGCAGCCCTTATAAGACAGGGGCCACTGAAGCTTTCTTT
TRBD2 . TRBJ2-7 13 TRBV2 CARRTSSTYEQYF TGTGCCAGACGGACTAGTAGCACCTACGAGCAGTACTTC
. . TRBJ1-2 15 TRBV18 CASSQREQTPDGYTF TGTGCCAGCTCACAACGGGAACAGACCCCCGATGGCTACACCTTC
. . TRBJ1-1 13 TRBV5-4 CASSSSSNTEAFF TGTGCCAGCAGTTCGTCCTCGAACACTGAAGCTTTCTTT
. . TRBJ1-5 13 TRBV6-1 CASSETTRGPQHF TGTGCCAGCAGTGAAACCACCAGGGGACCCCAGCATTTT
TRBD2 . TRBJ2-7 16 TRBV6-5 CASSYSPAGHSYEQYF TGTGCCAGCAGTTACTCCCCAGCGGGGCACTCCTACGAGCAGTACTTC
. few TRBJ1-1 13 TRBV19 CASHRDMNTEAFF TGTGCCAGCCACCGAGACATGAACACTGAAGCTTTCTTT
. . TRBJ1-4 16 TRBV30 CAWSVLPVATNEKLFF TGTGCCTGGAGTGTACTGCCGGTTGCAACTAATGAAAAACTGTTTTTT
TRBD2 once TRBJ2-3 16 TRBV10-1 CASSPNPLAGSDTQYF TGCGCCAGCAGCCCCAATCCGCTAGCGGGATCAGATACGCAGTATTTT
. . TRBJ2-1 15 TRBV5-1 CASSSGTTAYNEQFF TGCGCCAGCAGCTCCGGGACAACCGCCTACAATGAGCAGTTCTTC
. few TRBJ1-4 14 TRBV29-1 CSALPWDNGEKLFF TGCAGCGCGCTTCCCTGGGACAACGGTGAAAAACTGTTTTTT
TRBD1 once TRBJ2-3 15 TRBV2 CASSGQGVSTDTQYF TGTGCCAGCAGCGGACAGGGGGTGAGCACAGATACGCAGTATTTT
TRBD1 . TRBJ2-7 15 TRBV3-1/TRBV3-2 CASSQVLQGPYEQYF TGTGCCAGCAGCCAAGTATTACAGGGGCCCTACGAGCAGTACTTC
TRBD2 . TRBJ2-1 15 TRBV9 CASSVSGGLYNEQFF TGTGCCAGCAGCGTTAGCGGGGGGCTTTACAATGAGCAGTTCTTC
. few TRBJ1-1 16 TRBV11-2 CASSLGSRLVNTEAFF TGTGCCAGCAGCTTAGGCTCCCGGTTGGTGAACACTGAAGCTTTCTTT
TRBD1 . TRBJ1-2 13 TRBV11-2 CASSGQVSTGYTF TGTGCCAGCAGTGGACAGGTTTCCACAGGCTACACCTTC